Listed below are T cell receptor beta chains from one sample, sequenced in a study of identical twins. TCRdb recomputed calls from the 5' RACE reads with MiXCR, one row per CDR3 protein. The table has 690,000 or so distinct CDR3 sequences, over 8.5% seen once. The sample was also linked to a second study, of yellow fever vaccine responses in identical twins.

The sequenced material came from PBMCs. These receptors originate from a woman between 18 and 29 years old in good health. The CDR3 runs from the conserved cysteine through the conserved F or W. D genes are given only for firm matches. Size values are once, few and many counts, or a class for expanded clones, and some rows have none.

length,V,J,size,D,DNA,CDR3
11,TRBV20-1,TRBJ2-5,few,-,TGCAGTGCTGAACGGGGTGAGACCCAGTACTTC,CSAERGETQYF
15,TRBV4-3,TRBJ2-7,-,-,TGCGCCAGCAGCCGCCCCAGGGCGGGCCTTTACGAGCAGTACTTC,CASSRPRAGLYEQYF
15,TRBV12-3/TRBV12-4,TRBJ2-7,many,-,TGTGCCAGCAGTTTCAGTGGGACGGAACCCTACGAGCAGTACTTC,CASSFSGTEPYEQYF
12,TRBV2,TRBJ1-1,-,-,TGTGCCAGCAGTGACAGGGTTACTGAAGCTTTCTTT,CASSDRVTEAFF
14,TRBV4-1,TRBJ2-3,few,-,TGCGCCAGCAGCCAAGACAGGGTTTCCGATACGCAGTATTTT,CASSQDRVSDTQYF
15,TRBV20-1,TRBJ2-7,-,TRBD1,TGCAGTGCTAGTAAAGTCCGGGACAGGGGGGTCGAGCAGTACTTC,CSASKVRDRGVEQYF
15,TRBV11-2,TRBJ1-2,-,-,TGTGCCAGCACCCCCTACAGGGTCGGCGGCTATGGCTACACCTTC,CASTPYRVGGYGYTF
16,TRBV4-1,TRBJ2-7,many,TRBD2,TGCGCCAGCAGCCCCAATAGCGGGAGGGCCAACTACGAGCAGTACTTC,CASSPNSGRANYEQYF
20,TRBV7-3,TRBJ2-2,many,TRBD2,TGTGCCAGCAGTTTACTGGGACTAGCGGGGGCCGTGATGAACACCGGGGAGCTGTTTTTT,CASSLLGLAGAVMNTGELFF
16,TRBV2,TRBJ2-1,-,-,TGTGCCAGCAGTGAAGCGGCGATCTACAGGAACAATGAGCAGTTCTTC,CASSEAAIYRNNEQFF
14,TRBV5-1,TRBJ2-3,-,-,TGCGCCAGCACCCCTGGCAGCTACACAGATACGCAGTATTTT,CASTPGSYTDTQYF
11,TRBV20-1,TRBJ2-1,-,-,TGCAGTGCTGTCCAGGGTAATGAGCAGTTCTTC,CSAVQGNEQFF
13,TRBV5-1,TRBJ2-5,few,-,TGCGCCAGCAGCTCTCGGACTAAAGAGACCCAGTACTTC,CASSSRTKETQYF
13,TRBV29-1,TRBJ2-5,-,-,TGCAGCGTTGAGGAGGGTATCCAAGAGACCCAGTACTTC,CSVEEGIQETQYF
14,TRBV29-1,TRBJ2-3,many,-,TGCAGCGTTGATCGGGATAGCAGCACAGATACGCAGTATTTT,CSVDRDSSTDTQYF
17,TRBV4-1,TRBJ2-1,-,-,TGCGCCAGCAGCCAAGATCTTGGGGCCTACATCTACAATGAGCAGTTCTTC,CASSQDLGAYIYNEQFF
16,TRBV6-1,TRBJ2-2,many,-,TGTGCCAGCAGCCCCACGGGCCTCTCGAACACCGGGGAGCTGTTTTTT,CASSPTGLSNTGELFF
14,TRBV28,TRBJ2-5,-,TRBD2,TGTGCCAGCAGTGTTCTAGCGGGAGATGAGACCCAGTACTTC,CASSVLAGDETQYF
16,TRBV15,TRBJ2-3,-,-,TGTGCCACCAGCAGAGATAGAACAGCTAGCACAGATACGCAGTATTTT,CATSRDRTASTDTQYF
14,TRBV9,TRBJ2-5,-,-,TGTGCCAGCAGCGTAGGGTTAGGGCAAGAGACCCAGTACTTC,CASSVGLGQETQYF
18,TRBV6-2/TRBV6-3,TRBJ2-1,-,-,TGTGCCAGCAGTTACGCCTTTGGAGCGGGCAGCTCCTACAATGAGCAGTTCTTC,CASSYAFGAGSSYNEQFF
14,TRBV29-1,TRBJ2-4,many,-,TGCAGCGTAGCAGGGGGGAGGGCCAAAAACATTCAGTACTTC,CSVAGGRAKNIQYF
11,TRBV10-2,TRBJ1-1,few,-,TGCGCCAGCAGTGATTTGACTGAAGCTTTCTTT,CASSDLTEAFF
19,TRBV25-1,TRBJ2-3,-,-,TGTGCCAGCAGTCCCTGGGGGAGCCGGACCCCAGGAGGCACAGATACGCAGTATTTT,CASSPWGSRTPGGTDTQYF
16,TRBV28,TRBJ1-5,-,TRBD1,TGTGCCAGCAGTTTATTAGGGACAGGGGGCAATCAGCCCCAGCATTTT,CASSLLGTGGNQPQHF
15,TRBV6-2/TRBV6-3,TRBJ2-7,few,-,TGTGCCAGCAGTGGAGATACTATGTCCTATTACGAGCAGTACTTC,CASSGDTMSYYEQYF
16,TRBV11-2,TRBJ2-5,-,TRBD2,TGTGCCAGCAGCCCCCTCTTAGCGGGGCTACAAGAGACCCAGTACTTC,CASSPLLAGLQETQYF
16,TRBV3-1,TRBJ2-1,-,TRBD2,TGTGCCAGCAGCCTTTTAGCGGGGGCCGGATACAATGAGCAGTTCTTC,CASSLLAGAGYNEQFF
15,TRBV7-9,TRBJ2-5,many,-,TGTGCCAGCAGCCAAGAGGGGACAAACCAAGAGACCCAGTACTTC,CASSQEGTNQETQYF
12,TRBV29-1,TRBJ1-2,-,-,TGCAGCGTTATGGAGCGGGACTATGGCTACACCTTC,CSVMERDYGYTF
16,TRBV5-1,TRBJ2-2,few,-,TGCGCCAGCAGCTTGGGGGATACGGTTAACACCGGGGAGCTGTTTTTT,CASSLGDTVNTGELFF
15,TRBV12-3/TRBV12-4,TRBJ1-2,few,-,TGTGCCAGCAGTTTTGCGGGCCCCCTATTTTATGGCTACACCTTC,CASSFAGPLFYGYTF
12,TRBV29-1,TRBJ1-1,many,-,TGCAGCGTGGGTATGAGGGCCACTGAAGCTTTCTTT,CSVGMRATEAFF
16,TRBV5-1,TRBJ2-3,-,TRBD2,TGCGCCAGCAGCTTGGAGACTAGCGGGAGGCAAGATACGCAGTATTTT,CASSLETSGRQDTQYF
18,TRBV27,TRBJ1-1,-,TRBD1,TGTGCCAGCAGTTTCTACCCCGGGACAGGTGGTATGAACACTGAAGCTTTCTTT,CASSFYPGTGGMNTEAFF
14,TRBV29-1,TRBJ2-1,many,TRBD1,TGCAGCGTACGGGACAGGGATCGATACAATGAGCAGTTCTTC,CSVRDRDRYNEQFF
15,TRBV12-3/TRBV12-4,TRBJ2-3,few,-,TGTGCCAGCACCCACCGGGAAGTAGGCACAGATACGCAGTATTTT,CASTHREVGTDTQYF
17,TRBV4-3,TRBJ2-5,-,-,TGCGCCAGCAGCCAAGACCCTAGGGGGGGTCAGTTGAAGACCCAGTACTTC,CASSQDPRGGQLKTQYF
17,TRBV7-3,TRBJ2-3,-,TRBD1,TGTGCCAGCAGCTTAAAGGGGGGACAGGGAGGTTTAGATACGCAGTATTTT,CASSLKGGQGGLDTQYF
15,TRBV7-9,TRBJ1-2,few,-,TGTGCCAGCACCCCCATTGGAGAATCTAACTATGGCTACACCTTC,CASTPIGESNYGYTF
13,TRBV5-1,TRBJ1-1,few,-,TGCGCCAGCACTTCAACCGGGTGGACTGAAGCTTTCTTT,CASTSTGWTEAFF
14,TRBV10-2,TRBJ2-7,-,-,TGCGCCAGCAGTGAGTCGAACAGGCGGGACGAGCAGTACTTC,CASSESNRRDEQYF
16,TRBV11-2,TRBJ2-2,-,-,TGTGACAGCAGCTTAATTGGGGGGGGGCCTACCGGGGAGCTGTTTTTT,CDSSLIGGGPTGELFF
14,TRBV5-1,TRBJ2-1,many,-,TGCGCCAGCAGCTTACAATTAGCCCACAATGAGCAGTTCTTC,CASSLQLAHNEQFF
16,TRBV11-2,TRBJ2-3,few,TRBD2,TGTGCCAGCAGCTTAGGACTAGCGGGAGCGTCAGATACGCAGTATTTT,CASSLGLAGASDTQYF
15,TRBV29-1,TRBJ2-5,few,TRBD2,TGCAGCGTTTCATCCCTAGCGGGAGGGTGGGAGACCCAGTACTTC,CSVSSLAGGWETQYF
16,TRBV7-2,TRBJ2-7,few,-,TGTGCCAGCAGCTTAGTTGTGGCTCGGGGAGCTCGGGAGCAGTACTTC,CASSLVVARGAREQYF
14,TRBV7-9,TRBJ2-1,many,TRBD2,TGTGCCAGCACCCCTCAGCGGGGCTACAATGAGCAGTTCTTC,CASTPQRGYNEQFF
9,TRBV29-1,TRBJ2-7,-,-,TGCACCAGGGCGTACGAGCAGTACTTC,CTRAYEQYF
17,TRBV15,TRBJ2-1,few,TRBD2,TGTGCCACCAGCGGGGGCCCAGGACTAGCGGGAGGTAATGAGCAGTTCTTC,CATSGGPGLAGGNEQFF
15,TRBV5-1,TRBJ1-6,few,TRBD1,TGCGCCAGCAGCTTGGGGGCAGGGGGAGATTCACCCCTCCACTTT,CASSLGAGGDSPLHF